The T cell receptor (beta chain) described here comes from a study of OX40 agonist ivuxolimab in advanced cancers. Regarding the study in general: The costimulatory receptor OX40 (CD134) was targeted by ivuxolimab, a fully human IgG2 agonistic monoclonal antibody. Intravenous ivuxolimab was administered to patients every 2 weeks at six dose levels: 0.01, 0.1, 0.3, 1.5, 3 and 10 mg/kg. Of the approximately 50 dose-escalation patients, hepatocellular carcinoma was present in around 19, melanoma in about 15, renal cell carcinoma in 9 and head and neck cancer in 9. A male proportion of roughly 80% and a mean age of about 60 years, ranging from about 20 to 85, were recorded for the dose-escalation cohort. Patients were allowed to have had prior anti-PD-1, anti-PD-L1 or anti-CTLA-4 therapy, and approximately 41% of the dose-escalation patients had previously received checkpoint inhibitors. Partial responses occurred in three dose-escalation patients, of whom one had hepatocellular carcinoma and two had cutaneous melanoma. The point of sequencing TCRbeta in the periphery was to test whether ivuxolimab changed TCR sequence diversity and drove clonal T-cell expansion. The monotherapy dose-escalation portion (N ≈ 50 patients) of the phase I ivuxolimab trial is reported in the paper.

The paper as a whole reports these results and caveats: Which antigens the clonally expanded peripheral T cells were specific for was not determined. On average, CD8+ T cells showed more expanded clones than CD4+ T cells after ivuxolimab. Low levels of normalized T-cell clonal expansion were also shown by some nonresponding patients. Partial responders in the 0.1-3.0 mg/kg groups had among the lowest normalized peripheral clonal expansion, especially among CD8+ T cells. At doses from 0.1 to 3.0 mg/kg, clonal expansion was seen in both CD4+ and CD8+ blood T cells between baseline and week 6.

As concerns this clone: No antigen is known for it. Base qualities are not provided; no much larger clone lies one nucleotide away.

Patients with autoimmune disease history or receiving systemic immunosuppression were excluded from the trial. Peripheral blood for TCR sequencing was collected from all dose cohorts at baseline, on cycle 4 day 1, and on cycle 7 day 1. The samples were drawn from a first-in-human, open-label, multicenter phase I dose-escalation trial of ivuxolimab. Adults with locally advanced or metastatic melanoma, renal cell carcinoma, hepatocellular carcinoma or head and neck squamous cell carcinoma were enrolled in the trial. Before TCR sequencing, CD4+ and CD8+ T cells were separately sorted from peripheral blood. The germline V gene gives CDR1 as MNHEY and CDR2 as SVGAGI. CDR3 length: 15 amino acids, cysteine to phenylalanine. This entry keeps only the CDR3 DNA: 45 bases, framed from base 1. V is cut back by 4 bases and J by 6 bases, with 3 bases in the junction unmatched. For sequencing of the TCRbeta CDR3 region, genomic DNA was extracted from the sorted cells. The immunoSEQ Assay was used to sequence the TCRbeta CDR3 regions. TCRdb carries this immuneACCESS record with in-frame sequences only. Its versions omit some clonotypes, under half of them owing to an unresolved V gene in the studies checked, with the rest unexplained. This sample gives 35,000 or so clones in total; roughly four fifths of them show up just once. Of the sample, roughly 2% falls within the top ten clones.

This TCR came from an adult with an advanced solid tumor such as melanoma, head and neck, liver or kidney cancer. The rearrangement combines TRBV6-5 with TRBJ2-1, and 13 bases in between align with TRBD2. The sample was CD4+ or CD8+ T cells sorted from blood, taken in a trial of the OX40 agonist ivuxolimab. The DNA reads TGTGCCAGCAGTTTGGGACTAGCGGGAACCAATGAGCAGTTCTTC. It specifies CASSLGLAGTNEQFF.